Detailed here is one T cell receptor beta chain. This sample stems from a study of blood T cell repertoires in COVID-19. Looking at the study overall: The United States, Italy and Spain provided the acute and convalescent COVID-19 samples. PBMCs, B-cell-depleted T cells, or T cells were the source of the cDNA or gDNA that made up the material.

CDR1 is SGHTA and CDR2 is FQGNSA in the germline V gene. V shed 2 bases and J 4 bases; nucleotides not matched to a gene: 4. The CDR3 extends over 14 amino acids. In the original processing: Amplification from reference gene primers served as the basis for estimated nucleated cell counts. The protocol was immunoSEQ multiplex PCR, while the TCRdb copy is restricted to in-frame clones and leaves out a portion. V and J calls and clone size follow that table, whereas D and trimming were derived from the DNA. This sample has about 130,000 clones, with about four fifths found just once. The chain recombines TRBV7-2 with TRBJ1-1; TRBD1 aligns across 7 bases. Sequencing was carried out using peripheral blood. This clonotype originated in a man aged 80 or over with acute or convalescent COVID-19. The CDR3 sequence: CASSLSTGVTEAFF. The CDR3 DNA reads TGTGCCAGCAGCTTATCAACAGGGGTCACTGAAGCTTTCTTT. The whole variable domain, filled in from reference TRBV7-2 and TRBJ1-1, reads GAGVSQSPSNKVTEKGKDVELRCDPISGHTALYWYRQSLGQGLEFLIYFQGNSAPDKSGLPSDRFSAERTGGSVSTLTIQRTQQEDSAVYLCASSLSTGVTEAFFGQGTRLTVV.